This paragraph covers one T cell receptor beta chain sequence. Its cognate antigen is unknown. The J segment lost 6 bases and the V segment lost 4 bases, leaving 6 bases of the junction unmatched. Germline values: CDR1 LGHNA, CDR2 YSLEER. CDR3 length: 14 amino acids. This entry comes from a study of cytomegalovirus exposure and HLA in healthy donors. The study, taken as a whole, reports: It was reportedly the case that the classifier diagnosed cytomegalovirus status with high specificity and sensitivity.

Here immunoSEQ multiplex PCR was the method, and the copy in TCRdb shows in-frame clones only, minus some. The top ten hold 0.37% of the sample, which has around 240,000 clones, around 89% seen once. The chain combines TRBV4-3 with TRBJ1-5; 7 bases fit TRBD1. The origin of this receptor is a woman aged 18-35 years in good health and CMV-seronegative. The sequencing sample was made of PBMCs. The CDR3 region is CASSPKTGSQPQHF. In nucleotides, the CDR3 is TGCGCCAGCAGCCCGAAGACAGGGAGTCAGCCCCAGCATTTT.